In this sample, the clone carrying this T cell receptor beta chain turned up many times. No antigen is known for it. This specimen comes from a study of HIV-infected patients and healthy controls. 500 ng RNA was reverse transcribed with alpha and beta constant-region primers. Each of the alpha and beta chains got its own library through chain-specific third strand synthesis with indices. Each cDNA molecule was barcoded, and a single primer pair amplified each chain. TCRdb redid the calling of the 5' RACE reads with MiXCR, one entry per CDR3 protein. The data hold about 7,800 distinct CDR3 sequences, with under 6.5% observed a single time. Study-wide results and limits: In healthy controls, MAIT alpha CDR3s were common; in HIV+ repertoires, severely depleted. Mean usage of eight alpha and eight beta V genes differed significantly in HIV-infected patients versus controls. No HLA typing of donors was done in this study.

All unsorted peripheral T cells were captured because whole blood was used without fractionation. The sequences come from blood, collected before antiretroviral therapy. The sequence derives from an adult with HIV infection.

As DNA, the CDR3 is TGCAGTGCTAGAGATGGAGGCGGCGACGCGCGTGAGCAGTTCTTC. Residues: CSARDGGGDAREQFF. The chain links TRBV20-1 to TRBJ2-1; D might be TRBD2 (5 bases). Germline assignment: CDR1 DFQATT and CDR2 SNEGSKA (reference sequence). The CDR3 runs 15 residues. Trimming removed 0 bases at V and 9 bases at J, with 18 bases between.